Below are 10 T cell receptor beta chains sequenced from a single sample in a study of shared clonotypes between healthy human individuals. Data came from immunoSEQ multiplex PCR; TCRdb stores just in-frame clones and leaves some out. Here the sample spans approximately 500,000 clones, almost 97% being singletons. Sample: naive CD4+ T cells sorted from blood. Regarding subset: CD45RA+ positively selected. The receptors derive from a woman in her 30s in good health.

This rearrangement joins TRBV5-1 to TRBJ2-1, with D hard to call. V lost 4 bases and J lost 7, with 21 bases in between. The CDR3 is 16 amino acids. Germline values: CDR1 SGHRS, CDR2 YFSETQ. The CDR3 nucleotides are TGCGCCAGCAGCACCGGCGAGCCGCGAGCGCGTAATGAGCAGTTCTTC. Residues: CASSTGEPRARNEQFF.

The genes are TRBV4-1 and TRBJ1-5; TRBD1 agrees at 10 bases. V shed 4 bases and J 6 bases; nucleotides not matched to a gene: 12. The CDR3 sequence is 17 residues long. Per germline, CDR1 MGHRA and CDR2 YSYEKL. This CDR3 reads CASSRPTGQGLGQPQHF. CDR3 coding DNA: TGCGCCAGCAGCCGACCAACGGGACAGGGGCTCGGTCAGCCCCAGCATTTT.

CDR3 region: CASSRTGNPYGYTF. The CDR3 nucleotides read TGTGCCAGCAGTAGGACAGGGAACCCCTATGGCTACACCTTC. The chain employs TRBV27 and TRBJ1-2, with 8 nucleotides matching TRBD1. The germline gives CDR1 MNHEY, CDR2 SMNVEV (reference sequence). There are 14 residues in the CDR3. The ends lost 5 bases at V and 4 bases at J; junction bases unmatched: 6.

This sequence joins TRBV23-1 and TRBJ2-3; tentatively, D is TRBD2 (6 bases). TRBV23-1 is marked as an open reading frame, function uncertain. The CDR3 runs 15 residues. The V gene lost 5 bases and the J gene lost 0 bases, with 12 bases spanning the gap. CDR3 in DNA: TGCGCCAGCAGTAGCGGAGGGCCTAGCACAGATACGCAGTATTTT. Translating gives CASSSGGPSTDTQYF.

The CDR3 is CASSYSGRGREQYF. The CDR3 DNA follows: TGTGCCAGCAGTTACTCCGGCAGGGGGCGCGAGCAGTACTTC. The V gene is TRBV6-5, the J gene TRBJ2-7, with TRBD1 identical over 8 bases. CDR1 is MNHEY, CDR2 SVGAGI, per germline. V trimming: 0 bases; J trimming: 6 bases; junction bases outside the gene matches: 4. The CDR3 extends over 14 amino acids.

The CDR3 sequence is CASSLVELKLFF. The CDR3 DNA reads as TGTGCCAGCAGCTTAGTGGAGTTAAAACTGTTTTTT. V is TRBV7-9 and J is TRBJ1-4; D is ambiguous. There are 12 residues in the CDR3. Per germline, CDR1 SEHNR and CDR2 FQNEAQ (reference sequence). V was pared by 1 base and J by 10 bases, with 7 bases between.

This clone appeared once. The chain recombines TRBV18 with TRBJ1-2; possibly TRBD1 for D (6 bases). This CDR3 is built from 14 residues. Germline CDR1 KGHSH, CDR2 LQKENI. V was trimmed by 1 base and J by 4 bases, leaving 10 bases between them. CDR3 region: CASSPQDRSYGYTF. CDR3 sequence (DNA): TGTGCCAGCTCACCACAAGACAGGAGCTATGGCTACACCTTC.

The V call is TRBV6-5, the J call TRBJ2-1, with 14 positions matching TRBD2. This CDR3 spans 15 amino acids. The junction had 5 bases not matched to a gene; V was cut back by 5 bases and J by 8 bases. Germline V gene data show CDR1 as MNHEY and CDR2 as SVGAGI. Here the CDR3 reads CASSMGTSGSDEQFF. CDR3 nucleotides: TGTGCCAGCAGTATGGGGACTAGCGGGAGCGATGAGCAGTTCTTC.

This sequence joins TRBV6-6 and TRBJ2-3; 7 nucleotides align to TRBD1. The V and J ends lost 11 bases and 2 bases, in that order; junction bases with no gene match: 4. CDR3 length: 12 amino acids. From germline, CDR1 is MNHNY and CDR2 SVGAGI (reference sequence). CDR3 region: CAATGTTDTQYF. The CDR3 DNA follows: TGTGCCGCGACAGGGACCACAGATACGCAGTATTTT.

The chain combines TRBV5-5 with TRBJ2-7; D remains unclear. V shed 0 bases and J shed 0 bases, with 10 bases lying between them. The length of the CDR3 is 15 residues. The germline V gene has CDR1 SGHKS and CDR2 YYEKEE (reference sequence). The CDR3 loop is CASSLAVQSSYEQYF. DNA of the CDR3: TGTGCCAGCAGCTTGGCAGTCCAGAGCTCCTACGAGCAGTACTTC.